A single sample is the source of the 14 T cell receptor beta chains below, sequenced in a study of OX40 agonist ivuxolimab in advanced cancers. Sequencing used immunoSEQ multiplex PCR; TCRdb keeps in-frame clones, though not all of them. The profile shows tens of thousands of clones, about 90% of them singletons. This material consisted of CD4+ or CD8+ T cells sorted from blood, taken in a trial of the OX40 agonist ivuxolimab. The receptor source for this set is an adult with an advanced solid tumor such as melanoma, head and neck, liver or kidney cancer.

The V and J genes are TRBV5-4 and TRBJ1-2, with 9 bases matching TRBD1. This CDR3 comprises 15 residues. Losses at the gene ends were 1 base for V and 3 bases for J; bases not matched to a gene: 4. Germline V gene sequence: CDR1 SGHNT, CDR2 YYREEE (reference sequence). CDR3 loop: CASSLTGGLYYGYTF. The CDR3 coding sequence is TGTGCCAGCAGCTTGACAGGGGGCCTATACTATGGCTACACCTTC.

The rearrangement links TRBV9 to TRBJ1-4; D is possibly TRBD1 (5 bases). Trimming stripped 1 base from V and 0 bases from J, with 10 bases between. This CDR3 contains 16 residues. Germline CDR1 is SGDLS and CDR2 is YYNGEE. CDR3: CASSVSQGATNEKLFF. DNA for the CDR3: TGTGCCAGCAGCGTAAGTCAGGGAGCAACTAATGAAAAACTGTTTTTT.

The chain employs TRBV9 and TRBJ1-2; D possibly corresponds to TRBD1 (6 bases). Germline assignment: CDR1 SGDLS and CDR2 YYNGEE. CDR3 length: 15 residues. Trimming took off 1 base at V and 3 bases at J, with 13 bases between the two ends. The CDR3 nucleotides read TGTGCCAGCAGCGTAAGCTTCAGGGGCGACTATGGCTACACCTTC. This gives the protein CASSVSFRGDYGYTF.

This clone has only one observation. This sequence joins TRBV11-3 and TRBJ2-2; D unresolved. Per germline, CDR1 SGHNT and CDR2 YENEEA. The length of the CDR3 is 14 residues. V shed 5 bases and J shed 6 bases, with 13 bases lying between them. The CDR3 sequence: CASSLLGPPGELFF. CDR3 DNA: TGTGCCAGCAGCCTCCTCGGCCCTCCCGGGGAGCTGTTTTTT.

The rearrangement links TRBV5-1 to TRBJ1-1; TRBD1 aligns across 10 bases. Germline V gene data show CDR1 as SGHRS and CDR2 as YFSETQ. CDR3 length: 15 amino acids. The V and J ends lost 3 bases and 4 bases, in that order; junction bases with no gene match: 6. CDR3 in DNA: TGCGCCAGCAGCTCCCGGGACAGGGGACCCACTGAAGCTTTCTTT. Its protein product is CASSSRDRGPTEAFF.

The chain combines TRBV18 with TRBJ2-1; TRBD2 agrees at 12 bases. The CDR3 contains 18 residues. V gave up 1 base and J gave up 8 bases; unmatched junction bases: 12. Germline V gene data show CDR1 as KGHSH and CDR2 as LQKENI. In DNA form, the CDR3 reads TGTGCCAGCTCACCACAGGGATGGACTAGCGGGGCGGGGGATGAGCAGTTCTTC. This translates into CASSPQGWTSGAGDEQFF.

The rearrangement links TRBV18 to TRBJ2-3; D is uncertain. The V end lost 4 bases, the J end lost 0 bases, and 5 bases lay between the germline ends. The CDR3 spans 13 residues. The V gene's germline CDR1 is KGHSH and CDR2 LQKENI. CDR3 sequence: CASSQQSTDTQYF. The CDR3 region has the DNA TGTGCCAGCTCACAACAGAGCACAGATACGCAGTATTTT.

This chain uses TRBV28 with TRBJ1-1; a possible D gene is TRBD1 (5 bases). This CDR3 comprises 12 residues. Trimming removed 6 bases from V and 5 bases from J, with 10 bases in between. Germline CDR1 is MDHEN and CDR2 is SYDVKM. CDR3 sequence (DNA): TGTGCCAGCAGCTTGACAGTAACTGAAGCTTTCTTT. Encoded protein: CASSLTVTEAFF.

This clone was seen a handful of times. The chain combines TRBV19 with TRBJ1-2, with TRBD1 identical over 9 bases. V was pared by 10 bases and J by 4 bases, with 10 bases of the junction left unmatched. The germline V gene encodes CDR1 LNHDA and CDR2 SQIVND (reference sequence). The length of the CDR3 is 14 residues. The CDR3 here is CATSGQGPVYGYTF. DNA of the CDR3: TGTGCCACCTCTGGACAGGGGCCGGTCTATGGCTACACCTTC.

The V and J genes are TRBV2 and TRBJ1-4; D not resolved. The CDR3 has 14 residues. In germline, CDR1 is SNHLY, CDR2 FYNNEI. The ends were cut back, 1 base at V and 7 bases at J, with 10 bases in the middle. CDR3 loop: CASSEDGFGEKLFF. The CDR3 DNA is TGTGCCAGCAGTGAAGACGGGTTCGGTGAAAAACTGTTTTTT.

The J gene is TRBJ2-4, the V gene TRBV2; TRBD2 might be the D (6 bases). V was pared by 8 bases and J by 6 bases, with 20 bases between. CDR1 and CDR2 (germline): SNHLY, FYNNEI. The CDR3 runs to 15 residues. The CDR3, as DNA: TGTGCCAGCGGAGGGACTTTGACCTTTGGAAACATTCAGTACTTC. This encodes CASGGTLTFGNIQYF.

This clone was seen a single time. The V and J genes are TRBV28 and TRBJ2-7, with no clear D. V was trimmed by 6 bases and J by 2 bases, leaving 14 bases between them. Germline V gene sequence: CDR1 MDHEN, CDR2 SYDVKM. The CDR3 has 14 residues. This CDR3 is CASRPPIGAYEQYF. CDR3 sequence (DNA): TGTGCCAGCAGGCCCCCTATAGGAGCCTACGAGCAGTACTTC.

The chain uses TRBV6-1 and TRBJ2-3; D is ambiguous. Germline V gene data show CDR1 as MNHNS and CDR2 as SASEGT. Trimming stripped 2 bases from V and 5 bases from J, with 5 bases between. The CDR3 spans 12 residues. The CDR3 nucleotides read TGTGCCAGCAGTGAAAGTGGAGATACGCAGTATTTT. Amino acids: CASSESGDTQYF.

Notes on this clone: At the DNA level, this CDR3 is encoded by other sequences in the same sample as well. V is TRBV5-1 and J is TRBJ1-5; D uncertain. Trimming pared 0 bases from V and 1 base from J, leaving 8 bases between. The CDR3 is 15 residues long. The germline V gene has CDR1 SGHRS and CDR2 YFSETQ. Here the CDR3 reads CASSLDGGSNQPQHF. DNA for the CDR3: TGCGCCAGCAGCTTGGATGGAGGGAGCAATCAGCCCCAGCATTTT.